This TCR beta chain was identified during a study of blood T cell repertoires in COVID-19. Overall study context: Acute and convalescent COVID-19 specimens originated in the United States, Italy and Spain.

V was trimmed by 4 bases and J by 4 bases, leaving 13 bases between them. The germline CDR1 and CDR2 sequences are MNHEY and SVGAGI. The CDR3 is made up of 14 amino acids. Clones were sequenced by immunoSEQ multiplex PCR, and TCRdb holds only the in-frame ones, with some missing. The table lists fewer than 60,000 clones, approximately 80% of them singletons. This sequence joins TRBV6-5 and TRBJ1-1; a possible D gene is TRBD1 (6 bases). Source material: peripheral blood. This receptor was taken from an elderly man with COVID-19, enrolled during active disease. CDR3 protein: CASSSRGFGTEAFF. The CDR3 DNA is TGTGCCAGCAGTTCCAGGGGTTTTGGCACTGAAGCTTTCTTT.